Shown below are 21 T cell receptor beta chains from a single sample sequenced in a study of technical replicates of blood from several donors. The data were produced by immunoSEQ multiplex PCR, yet TCRdb's version contains in-frame clones alone and is incomplete. The sample carries approximately 12,000 clones, about 86% recorded once. The specimen sequenced was PBMCs. These receptor sequences come from a human donor in good health.

The chain combines TRBV6-5 with TRBJ2-7; a weak D match, TRBD2 (6 bases). Trimming took 5 bases from V and 6 from J, leaving 14 bases between them. CDR1 is MNHEY and CDR2 is SVGAGI in the germline V gene. This CDR3 comprises 13 residues. The CDR3 loop is CASSHMGGLEQYF. In nucleotides, the CDR3 is TGTGCCAGCAGTCACATGGGGGGTCTCGAGCAGTACTTC.

This sequence joins TRBV6-5 and TRBJ1-2, with a weak D call TRBD1 (6 bases). The CDR3 sequence is 14 residues long. V was shortened by 2 bases and J by 2 bases, with 9 bases between the two germline ends. Germline assignment: CDR1 MNHEY and CDR2 SVGAGI. The CDR3 loop reads CASSYQGQNYGYTF. The CDR3 coding sequence is TGTGCCAGCAGTTACCAAGGACAGAACTATGGCTACACCTTC.

The V gene is TRBV7-9, the J gene TRBJ1-2; D is unclear. V was cut by 0 bases and J by 8 bases, with 7 bases left in between. CDR1 and CDR2 (germline): SEHNR, FQNEAQ (reference sequence). The CDR3 is 12 residues long. The CDR3 DNA reads TGTGCCAGCAGCTTAGCTCGAAGCGGCTACACCTTC. Its protein product is CASSLARSGYTF.

The chain combines TRBV5-1 with TRBJ2-7; 7 bases line up with TRBD2. With 4 bases clipped from V and 2 bases from J, the junction kept 12 bases outside the gene matches. Germline V gene sequence: CDR1 SGHRS, CDR2 YFSETQ. The CDR3 is made up of 16 amino acids. CDR3 sequence: CASSKSGGLTPYEQYF. The CDR3 region has the DNA TGCGCCAGCAGCAAGTCGGGAGGCCTAACACCCTACGAGCAGTACTTC.

The rearrangement links TRBV6-1 to TRBJ1-4; no clear D. Germline CDR1 MNHNS, CDR2 SASEGT. Trimming took off 7 bases at V and 7 bases at J, with 19 bases between the two ends. The CDR3 totals 15 residues. CDR3 amino acids: CASTRNGVDGEKLFF. The DNA of the CDR3 is TGTGCCAGCACCCGAAACGGGGTAGACGGTGAAAAACTGTTTTTT.

This clone has only one observation. The chain has TRBV7-2 and TRBJ2-7; 8 bases match TRBD2. The CDR3 runs to 15 residues. Trimming removed 0 bases from V and 0 bases from J; junction bases left unmatched: 1. Germline V lookup: CDR1 SGHTA, CDR2 FQGNSA. CDR3 DNA sequence: TGTGCCAGCAGCTTAGCGACTAGCGACTCCTACGAGCAGTACTTC. Amino acids: CASSLATSDSYEQYF.

This clone was picked up one time. The chain uses TRBV5-1 and TRBJ2-2; 8 bases fit TRBD2. CDR1 SGHRS and CDR2 YFSETQ come from the germline V gene. The CDR3 covers 15 residues. With 4 bases clipped from V and 1 base from J, the junction kept 3 bases outside the gene matches. The CDR3 nucleotides are TGCGCCAGCAGCCCTAGCGGGTGGAACACCGGGGAGCTGTTTTTT. Translating it yields CASSPSGWNTGELFF.

J is TRBJ1-1 and V is TRBV9; 8 bases line up with TRBD1. The CDR3 spans 16 residues. Trimming cost V 2 bases and J 2 bases; bases outside gene matches: 8. The germline V gene encodes CDR1 SGDLS and CDR2 YYNGEE. The CDR3 coding sequence is TGTGCCAGCAGCGTCACAGGGGGTTTAACAAACACTGAAGCTTTCTTT. Translated: CASSVTGGLTNTEAFF.

The rearrangement joins TRBV5-5 to TRBJ1-3, with 8 bases lining up with TRBD1. J gave up 3 bases and V 1 base, and 3 bases lay outside the gene matches. Per the germline V gene, CDR1 is SGHKS and CDR2 is YYEKEE (reference sequence). The CDR3 totals 15 residues. The CDR3 nucleotides are TGTGCCAGCAGCTTGACAGGGGGAAGTGGAAACACCATATATTTT. This translates into CASSLTGGSGNTIYF.

This clone was seen a single time. The chain employs TRBV6-5 and TRBJ2-7, with 8 bases identical to TRBD2. CDR1 is MNHEY, CDR2 SVGAGI, per germline. V dropped 0 bases and J dropped 8; count of bases not matched to a gene: 9. The CDR3 is 15 amino acids. CDR3 residues: CASSYSGPAGVKQYF. Written as DNA, the CDR3 is TGTGCCAGCAGTTACTCGGGGCCAGCGGGAGTCAAGCAGTACTTC.

The gene calls are TRBV7-3 and TRBJ2-2; 12 positions agree with TRBD2. The CDR3 is made up of 16 amino acids. The V gene's germline CDR1 is SGHTA and CDR2 FQGTGA. Trimming cost V 5 bases and J 3 bases; bases outside gene matches: 4. The CDR3 bases are TGTGCCAGCAGCATGACTAGCGGGAGATACACCGGGGAGCTGTTTTTT. Protein product: CASSMTSGRYTGELFF.

This clone appeared once. The chain couples TRBV10-3 to TRBJ2-2; 9 nucleotides agree with TRBD1. Losses at the gene ends were 3 bases for V and 2 bases for J; bases not matched to a gene: 4. This CDR3 is built from 16 residues. Germline V gene data show CDR1 as ENHRY and CDR2 as SYGVKD. The CDR3 DNA sequence: TGTGCCATCAGTGAAAACAGGGGGCATAACACCGGGGAGCTGTTTTTT. Translating it yields CAISENRGHNTGELFF.

The chain uses TRBV6-1 and TRBJ2-7; TRBD1 is a possible D gene (6 bases). Germline V gene sequence: CDR1 MNHNS, CDR2 SASEGT. Trimming pared 6 bases from V and 4 bases from J, leaving 19 bases between. This CDR3 has 15 residues. CDR3 nucleotides: TGTGCCAGCAGAGATGGGCAGGGGTTGGGATACGAGCAGTACTTC. It specifies CASRDGQGLGYEQYF.

The chain is built from TRBV19 and TRBJ2-2; 11 bases match TRBD2. Germline-derived CDR1 and CDR2 are LNHDA and SQIVND (reference sequence). This CDR3 is built from 16 residues. The V gene end was trimmed by 2 bases and the J gene end by 7 bases; junction bases not matched to a gene: 6. The CDR3 is CASSIHLAGGVGELFF. Here the CDR3 DNA reads TGTGCCAGTAGTATACACCTAGCGGGAGGAGTCGGGGAGCTGTTTTTT. Together with reference TRBV19 and TRBJ2-2, the CDR3 gives the full variable domain: DGGITQSPKYLFRKEGQNVTLSCEQNLNHDAMYWYRQDPGQGLRLIYYSQIVNDFQKGDIAEGYSVSREKKESFPLTVTSAQKNPTAFYLCASSIHLAGGVGELFFGEGSRLTVL.

This clone appeared once. The chain combines TRBV6-1 with TRBJ2-1; weak D call: TRBD1 (6 bases). V lost 2 bases and J 9 bases, leaving 17 bases between the germline ends. CDR3 length: 15 residues. The germline CDR1 and CDR2 sequences are MNHNS and SASEGT. For the CDR3, the DNA is TGTGCCAGCAGTGAAATGGCAGGGGCGGGCTCTGAGCAGTTCTTC. Protein: CASSEMAGAGSEQFF.

The chain uses TRBV5-1 and TRBJ2-3; tentatively, D is TRBD1 (5 bases). Trimming took 3 bases from V and 1 from J, leaving 9 bases between them. Germline CDR1 and CDR2: SGHRS and YFSETQ. This CDR3 has 14 residues. The CDR3 loop is CASSSGSGTDTQYF. CDR3 bases: TGCGCCAGCAGCTCAGGGTCCGGCACAGATACGCAGTATTTT.

This chain uses TRBV7-2 with TRBJ2-1; 14 nucleotides align to TRBD2. Germline V CDR1 and CDR2: SGHTA, FQGNSA. The CDR3 contains 16 residues. Trimming removed 4 bases from V and 10 bases from J; junction bases left unmatched: 9. CDR3 in amino acids: CASSSRTSGRWGEQFF. The CDR3 DNA reads TGTGCCAGCAGCTCCAGGACTAGCGGGAGGTGGGGCGAGCAGTTCTTC.

The chain employs TRBV6-5 and TRBJ1-2, with 9 bases that match TRBD1. The germline CDR1 and CDR2 sequences are MNHEY and SVGAGI. V was clipped by 2 bases and J by 7 bases; unmatched bases: 2. The CDR3 runs to 13 residues. CDR3 in amino acids: CASSYGQGTGYTF. CDR3 coding DNA: TGTGCCAGCAGTTACGGACAGGGGACTGGCTACACCTTC.

CDR3 coding DNA: TGTGCCAGCTCACCTCGGACTTTACCCTACGAGCAGTACTTC. This encodes CASSPRTLPYEQYF. This rearrangement joins TRBV18 to TRBJ2-7, with a possible D match to TRBD2 (5 bases). V was clipped by 3 bases and J by 2 bases, with 11 bases between them. The CDR3 contains 14 residues. CDR1 and CDR2 from the germline V gene are KGHSH and LQKENI.

This chain joins TRBV11-2 and TRBJ2-7; tentative D call: TRBD2 (6 bases). The CDR3 totals 14 residues. Per germline, CDR1 SGHAT and CDR2 FQNNGV. V lost 5 bases to trimming and J lost 0 bases, with 11 bases between them. The CDR3 DNA sequence: TGTGCCAGCAGCCGCGGGACTTACTCCTACGAGCAGTACTTC. It yields the protein CASSRGTYSYEQYF.

This sequence joins TRBV27 and TRBJ1-4; no clear D gene. The CDR3 length is 13 residues. CDR1 is MNHEY and CDR2 is SMNVEV in the germline V gene (reference sequence). Trimming pared 2 bases from V and 7 bases from J, leaving 8 bases between. CDR3 sequence reads: CASSLNRGEKLFF. The CDR3 coding sequence is TGTGCCAGCAGTTTAAATCGGGGTGAAAAACTGTTTTTT.